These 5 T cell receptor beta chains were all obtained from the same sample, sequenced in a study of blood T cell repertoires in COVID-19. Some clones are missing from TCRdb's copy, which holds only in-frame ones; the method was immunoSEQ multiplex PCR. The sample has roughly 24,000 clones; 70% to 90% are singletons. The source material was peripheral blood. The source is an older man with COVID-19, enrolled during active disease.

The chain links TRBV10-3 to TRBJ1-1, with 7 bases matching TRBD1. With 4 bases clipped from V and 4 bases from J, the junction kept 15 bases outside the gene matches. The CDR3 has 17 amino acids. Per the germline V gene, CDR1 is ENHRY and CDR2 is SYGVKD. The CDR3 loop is CAISARTGGGGGTEAFF. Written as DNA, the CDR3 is TGTGCCATCAGTGCCCGGACAGGAGGCGGGGGGGGCACTGAAGCTTTCTTT.

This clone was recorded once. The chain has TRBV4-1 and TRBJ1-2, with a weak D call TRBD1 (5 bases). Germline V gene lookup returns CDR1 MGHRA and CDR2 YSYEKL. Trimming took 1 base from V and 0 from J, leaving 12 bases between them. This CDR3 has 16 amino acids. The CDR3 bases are TGCGCCAGCAGCCAAGTACAGGTTATCGCTAACTATGGCTACACCTTC. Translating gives CASSQVQVIANYGYTF.

CDR3 DNA sequence: TGTGCCAGCTCACCACCGTGGGGGGACATTCAGTACTTC. The encoded protein is CASSPPWGDIQYF. V gene TRBV18 combines with J gene TRBJ2-4, with TRBD2 as a possible D gene (6 bases). From germline, CDR1 is KGHSH and CDR2 LQKENI. V was pared by 0 bases and J by 8 bases, with 8 bases between. This CDR3 has 13 residues.

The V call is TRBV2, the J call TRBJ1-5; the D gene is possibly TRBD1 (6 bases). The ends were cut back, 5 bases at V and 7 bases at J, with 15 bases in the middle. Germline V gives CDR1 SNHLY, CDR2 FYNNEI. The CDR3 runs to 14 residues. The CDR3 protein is CASSYQGYEQPQHF. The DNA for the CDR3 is TGTGCCAGCAGTTATCAGGGGTATGAACAGCCCCAGCATTTT. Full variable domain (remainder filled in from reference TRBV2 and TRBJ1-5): EPEVTQTPSHQVTQMGQEVILRCVPISNHLYFYWYRQILGQKVEFLVSFYNNEISEKSEIFDDQFSVERPDGSNFTLKIRSTKLEDSAMYFCASSYQGYEQPQHFGDGTRLSIL.

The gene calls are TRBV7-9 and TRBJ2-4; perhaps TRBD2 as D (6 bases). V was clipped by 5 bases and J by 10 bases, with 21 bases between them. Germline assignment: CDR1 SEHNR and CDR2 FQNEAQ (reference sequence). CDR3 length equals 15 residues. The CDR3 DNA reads TGTGCCAGCAGCCCCCCCCGGGGGAGTACTACAATTCAGTACTTC. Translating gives CASSPPRGSTTIQYF. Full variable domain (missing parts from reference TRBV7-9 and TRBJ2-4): DTGVSQNPRHKITKRGQNVTFRCDPISEHNRLYWYRQTLGQGPEFLTYFQNEAQLEKSRLLSDRFSAERPKGSFSTLEIQRTEQGDSAMYLCASSPPRGSTTIQYFGAGTRLSVL.